The present entry profiles one TCR beta chain with its context. Its antigen is as yet unknown. Clones were read by immunoSEQ multiplex PCR, and TCRdb kept only the in-frame ones, dropping some. In the table there are over 65,000 clones, roughly nine tenths of which are singletons. This sample is part of a study of T cell responses to AZD1222 COVID-19 vaccine. Whole-study findings and limits: An increase in Spike-specific TCR breadth and depth was observed after two AZD1222 doses. In all cases, repertoires were sampled only after the peak T cell response. Vaccine-associated CD4 TCRs spanned spike, dominant at 160-218 and 743-854. White British ancestry dominated among donors, who included more females, and clonal diversity was possibly underestimated.

The CDR3 is 15 residues long. CDR1 and CDR2 from the germline V gene are SNHLY and FYNNEI. The V end was cut by 5 bases, the J end by 4 bases, with 15 bases between. The chain joins TRBV2 to TRBJ1-5, with D possibly matching TRBD1 (6 bases). The sequencing used peripheral blood, collected 28 days after the second AZD1222 dose. This TCR was recovered from an adult who received the AZD1222 COVID-19 vaccine. CDR3 loop: CASSWGQGNNQPQHF. CDR3 nucleotide sequence: TGTGCCAGCAGTTGGGGTCAGGGGAATAATCAGCCCCAGCATTTT.